A selection of T cell receptor beta chains follows, all from one sample in a study of blood T cell repertoires in COVID-19. TCRdb's table, derived via immunoSEQ multiplex PCR, lists solely in-frame clones and lacks some. The sample consists of around 60,000 clones, 80% to 85% of them appearing once. The sequenced sample was peripheral blood. Receptors originate from a young man with COVID-19, enrolled during active disease. Both conserved end residues are part of each CDR3.

V gene,CDR3 protein
TRBV7-2,CASSLNSLSSYEQHF
TRBV9,CASSVHGTGGYEQYF
TRBV18,CASSPPTGTGENIQYF
TRBV19,CASSMVGQGLNEQFF
TRBV15,CATSRQGWDEQYF
TRBV6-5,CASSERLGGFDEQFF
TRBV7-9,CASSLFRGAGPYEQYF
TRBV2,CASKLQGVQETQYF
TRBV30,CAWMGQITEKLFF
TRBV5-1,CASSPGQAGLYEQYF
TRBV6-5,CASSYSSGGAQYF
TRBV5-6,CASSSMNLAGQKLFF
TRBV7-9,CASSFLAGGWEETQYF
TRBV4-2,CASSRPGLQNGNTIYF
TRBV29-1,CSVGIGQAHGYTF
TRBV7-2,CASSFEGQGGTEAFF
TRBV6-6,CASSLEGLPGNEQYF
TRBV19,CASSIAAGPHYEQYF
TRBV27,CASSRSGQGRSPLHF
TRBV24-1,CATSDSEATHSNYGYTF
TRBV6-5,CASSYSKGLGDTEAFF
TRBV27,CATLRVHNEKLFF
TRBV5-1,CASSERGRNTEAFF
TRBV28,CASTEGTGTDTQYF
TRBV6-2/TRBV6-3,CASSYAASSGNTIYF
TRBV23-1,CASSQKASYGGYQETQYF
TRBV3-1/TRBV3-2,CASSSGGEAGETQYF
TRBV6-1,CASSEAQAGGLFSSQETQYF
TRBV5-1,CASSLGGQNTEAFF
TRBV6-1,CASSQNRAGNQPQHF
TRBV10-1,CASSEGGAISYEQYF
TRBV7-8,CASRRTGSNEKLFF
TRBV4-2,CASSQTVGDMYGYTF
TRBV30,CAWLASGSWGTIYF
TRBV9,CASSVTGSTDTQYF
TRBV19,CASQGGLAAGELFF
TRBV30,CAWDRGKTGNTIYF
TRBV6-1,CASSGSGQEGLYSNQPQHF
TRBV6-5,CASSTGGASEKLFF
TRBV5-4,CASSVRTGQETQYF
TRBV11-2,CASSFKGGAGPTQYF
TRBV10-3,CAISEGGGPGSNQPQHF
TRBV11-2,CASSSSRGNEKLFF
TRBV9,CASSVYSGGETQYF
TRBV6-6,CASSYSRGGSDTQYF
TRBV7-9,CASSPPGSNMAYEQYF
TRBV7-3,CASSSPGGPTGSYNEQFF
TRBV12-5,CASGPTGYPSNQPQHF
TRBV5-8,CASSLDNRIYNSPLHF
TRBV14,CASSQRQGSKTYEQYF
TRBV6-1,CASSEGESASYEQYF
TRBV6-5,CASRRSSSYEQYF
TRBV30,CAWSVMNQGGNTEAFF
TRBV18,CASSRTVPSNQPQHF
TRBV28,CASRPRASQEVRLF
TRBV27,CASTFPGQVGSPLGNQPQHF
TRBV7-2,CASSLSGGQDTQYF
TRBV11-2,CASSPQDSGGGTGELFF
TRBV11-3,CASSLEGGVGGLLFTEAFF